This T cell receptor beta chain derives from a study of blood T cells in healthy people across ages. Study conclusions and caveats: Diversity of TCR beta correlated strongly with naive T cell percentage.

As concerns this clonotype: Its antigen is not identified. The junction shows a germline mismatch at one end, possibly a read error.

Through a sample-barcoded 5' primer and a J-beta primer mix, a second PCR was run for roughly 6 to 12 cycles. One entry per CDR3 protein results from TCRdb running MiXCR on the 5' RACE reads. Among 630,000 or so distinct CDR3 sequences listed, about 32% were seen once. This CDR3 has 12 residues. The chain recombines TRBV12-3 or TRBV12-4 with TRBJ1-2; 7 bases line up with TRBD1. The sample comprised blood. The origin of this receptor is an elderly woman in good health. CDR3 region: CASSQGREGFTF. The CDR3 DNA follows: TGTGCCAGTTCACAGGGGCGTGAAGGCTTCACCTTC.